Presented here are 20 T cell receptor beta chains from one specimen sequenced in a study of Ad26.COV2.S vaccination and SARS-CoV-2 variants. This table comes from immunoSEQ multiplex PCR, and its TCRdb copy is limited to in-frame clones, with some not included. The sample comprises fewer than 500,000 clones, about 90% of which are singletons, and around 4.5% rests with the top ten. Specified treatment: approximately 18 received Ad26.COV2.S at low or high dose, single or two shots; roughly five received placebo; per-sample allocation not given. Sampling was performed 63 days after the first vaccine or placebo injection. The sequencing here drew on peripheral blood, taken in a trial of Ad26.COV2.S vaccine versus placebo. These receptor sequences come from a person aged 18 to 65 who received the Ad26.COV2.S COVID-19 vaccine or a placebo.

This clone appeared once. CDR3 residues: CASSGLAGVREQFF. The CDR3 DNA reads as TGTGCCAGCAGCGGACTAGCGGGAGTGCGGGAGCAGTTCTTC. The chain uses TRBV14 and TRBJ2-1, with 13 bases that match TRBD2. The CDR3 has 14 amino acids. Germline V lookup: CDR1 SGHDN, CDR2 FVKESK. J gave up 10 bases and V 5 bases, and 5 bases lay outside the gene matches.

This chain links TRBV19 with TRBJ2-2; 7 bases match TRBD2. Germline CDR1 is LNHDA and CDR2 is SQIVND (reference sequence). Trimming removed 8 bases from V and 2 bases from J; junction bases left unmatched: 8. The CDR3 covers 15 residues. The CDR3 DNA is TGTGCCAGTCTAAGAACTAGCGACAACACCGGGGAGCTGTTTTTT. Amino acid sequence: CASLRTSDNTGELFF.

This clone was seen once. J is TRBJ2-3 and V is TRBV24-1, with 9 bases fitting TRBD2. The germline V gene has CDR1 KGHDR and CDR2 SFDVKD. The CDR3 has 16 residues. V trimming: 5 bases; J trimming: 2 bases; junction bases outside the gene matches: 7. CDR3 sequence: CATSVAIAGDTDTQYF. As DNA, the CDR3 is TGTGCCACCAGTGTGGCCATAGCGGGAGACACAGATACGCAGTATTTT.

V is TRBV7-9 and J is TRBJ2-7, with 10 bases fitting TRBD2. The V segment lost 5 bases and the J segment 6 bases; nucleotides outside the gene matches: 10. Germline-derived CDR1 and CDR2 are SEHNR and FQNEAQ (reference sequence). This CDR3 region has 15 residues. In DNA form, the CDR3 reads TGTGCCAGCAGCCCCAGGCTAGCGGGAGCGATCGAGCAGTACTTC. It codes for CASSPRLAGAIEQYF.

The CDR3 bases are TGTGCCAGCAGCTTTCAGACAGGGTCTAGAGAAAAACTGTTTTTT. Protein product: CASSFQTGSREKLFF. The chain is built from TRBV7-2 and TRBJ1-4; 7 nucleotides match TRBD1. Germline trimming cut 3 bases from V and 8 bases from J; bases unmatched to any gene: 9. CDR3 length: 15 residues. Germline V lookup: CDR1 SGHTA, CDR2 FQGNSA. The full variable domain, in which reference TRBV7-2 and TRBJ1-4 provide the parts outside the CDR3, is GAGVSQSPSNKVTEKGKDVELRCDPISGHTALYWYRQSLGQGLEFLIYFQGNSAPDKSGLPSDRFSAERTGGSVSTLTIQRTQQEDSAVYLCASSFQTGSREKLFFGSGTQLSVL.

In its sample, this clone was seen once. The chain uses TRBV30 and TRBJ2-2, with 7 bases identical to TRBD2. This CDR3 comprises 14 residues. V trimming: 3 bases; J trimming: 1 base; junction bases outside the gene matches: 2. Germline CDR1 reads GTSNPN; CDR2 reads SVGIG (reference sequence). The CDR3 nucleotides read TGTGCCTGGAGATTAGCGGGGAACACCGGGGAGCTGTTTTTT. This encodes CAWRLAGNTGELFF.

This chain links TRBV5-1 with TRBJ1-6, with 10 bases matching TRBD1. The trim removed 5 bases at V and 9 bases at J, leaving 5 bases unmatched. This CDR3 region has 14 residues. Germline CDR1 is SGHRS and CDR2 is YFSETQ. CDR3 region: CASRYDRGLSPLHF. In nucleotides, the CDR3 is TGCGCCAGCAGGTACGACAGGGGGCTTTCACCCCTCCACTTT.

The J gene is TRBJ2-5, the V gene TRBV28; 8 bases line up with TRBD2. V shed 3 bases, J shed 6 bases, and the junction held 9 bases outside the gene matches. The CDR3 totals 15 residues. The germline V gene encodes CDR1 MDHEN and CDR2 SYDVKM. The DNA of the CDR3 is TGTGCCAGCAGTTTTGAAGCCAGCGGGAGAAAGACCCAGTACTTC. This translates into CASSFEASGRKTQYF.

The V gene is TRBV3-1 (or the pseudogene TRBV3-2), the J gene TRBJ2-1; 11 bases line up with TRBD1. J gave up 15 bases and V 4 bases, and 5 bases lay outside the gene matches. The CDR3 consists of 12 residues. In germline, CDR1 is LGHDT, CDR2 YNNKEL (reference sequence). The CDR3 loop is CASSLGQGAMFF. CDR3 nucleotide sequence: TGTGCCAGCAGCCTCGGACAGGGGGCTATGTTCTTC.

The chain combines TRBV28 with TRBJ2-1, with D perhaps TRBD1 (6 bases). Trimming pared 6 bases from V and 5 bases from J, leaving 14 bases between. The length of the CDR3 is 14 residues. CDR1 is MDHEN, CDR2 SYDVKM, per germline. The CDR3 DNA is TGTGCCAGCAGGGCCCGGACAGTAAACAATGAGCAGTTCTTC. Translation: CASRARTVNNEQFF.

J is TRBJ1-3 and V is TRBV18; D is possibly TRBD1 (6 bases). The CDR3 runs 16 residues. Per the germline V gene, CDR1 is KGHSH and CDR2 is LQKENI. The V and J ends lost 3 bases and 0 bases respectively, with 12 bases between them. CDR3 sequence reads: CASSPEGGHSGNTIYF. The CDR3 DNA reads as TGTGCCAGCTCACCGGAGGGGGGCCACTCTGGAAACACCATATATTTT.

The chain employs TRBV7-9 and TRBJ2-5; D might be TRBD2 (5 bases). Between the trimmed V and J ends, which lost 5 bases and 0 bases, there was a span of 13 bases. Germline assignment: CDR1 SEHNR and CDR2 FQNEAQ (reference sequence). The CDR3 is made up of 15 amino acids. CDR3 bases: TGTGCCAGCAGCGGCCTTGGGAGCGACCAAGAGACCCAGTACTTC. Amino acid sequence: CASSGLGSDQETQYF. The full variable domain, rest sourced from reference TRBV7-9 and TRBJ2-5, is DTGVSQNPRHKITKRGQNVTFRCDPISEHNRLYWYRQTLGQGPEFLTYFQNEAQLEKSRLLSDRFSAERPKGSFSTLEIQRTEQGDSAMYLCASSGLGSDQETQYFGPGTRLLVL.

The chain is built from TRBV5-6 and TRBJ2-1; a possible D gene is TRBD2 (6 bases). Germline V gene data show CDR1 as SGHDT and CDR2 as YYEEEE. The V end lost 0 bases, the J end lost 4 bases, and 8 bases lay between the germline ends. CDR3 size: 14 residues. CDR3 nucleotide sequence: TGTGCCAGCAGCTTGGGGACTAATTACAATGAGCAGTTCTTC. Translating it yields CASSLGTNYNEQFF.

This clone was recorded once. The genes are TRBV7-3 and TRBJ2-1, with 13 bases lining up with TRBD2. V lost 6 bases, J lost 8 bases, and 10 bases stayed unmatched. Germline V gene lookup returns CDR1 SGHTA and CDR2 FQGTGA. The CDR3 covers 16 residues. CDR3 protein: CASSPTSGRASDEQFF. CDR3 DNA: TGTGCCAGCAGTCCTACTAGCGGGAGGGCCAGTGATGAGCAGTTCTTC.

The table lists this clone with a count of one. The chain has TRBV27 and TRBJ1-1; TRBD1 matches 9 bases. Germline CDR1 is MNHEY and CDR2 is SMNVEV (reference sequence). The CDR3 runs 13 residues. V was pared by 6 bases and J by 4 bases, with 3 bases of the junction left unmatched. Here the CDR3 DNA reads TGTGCCAGCAGGATGGACAGGGGCACTGAAGCTTTCTTT. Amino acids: CASRMDRGTEAFF.

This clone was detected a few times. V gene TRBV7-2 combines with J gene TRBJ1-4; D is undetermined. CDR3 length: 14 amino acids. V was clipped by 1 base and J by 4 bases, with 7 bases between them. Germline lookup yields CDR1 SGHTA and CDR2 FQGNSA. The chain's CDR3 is CASSLGQINEKLFF. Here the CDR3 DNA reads TGTGCCAGCAGCTTAGGCCAGATTAATGAAAAACTGTTTTTT.

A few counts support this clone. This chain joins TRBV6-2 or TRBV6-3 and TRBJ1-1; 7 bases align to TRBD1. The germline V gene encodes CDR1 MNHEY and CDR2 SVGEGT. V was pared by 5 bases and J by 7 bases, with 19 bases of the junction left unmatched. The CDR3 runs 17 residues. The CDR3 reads CASSTFYSPRDSFEAFF. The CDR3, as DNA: TGTGCCAGCAGTACCTTCTATTCCCCACGGGACAGTTTTGAAGCTTTCTTT.

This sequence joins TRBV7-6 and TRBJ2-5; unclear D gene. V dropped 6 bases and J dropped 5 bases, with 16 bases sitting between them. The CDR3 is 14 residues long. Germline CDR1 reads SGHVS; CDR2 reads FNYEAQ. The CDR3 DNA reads TGTGCCAGCAGTTTCCGGGCCGCATGGGAGACCCAGTACTTC. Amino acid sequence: CASSFRAAWETQYF. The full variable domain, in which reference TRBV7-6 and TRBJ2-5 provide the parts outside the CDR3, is GAGVSQSPRYKVTKRGQDVALRCDPISGHVSLYWYRQALGQGPEFLTYFNYEAQQDKSGLPNDRFSAERPEGSISTLTIQRTEQRDSAMYRCASSFRAAWETQYFGPGTRLLVL.

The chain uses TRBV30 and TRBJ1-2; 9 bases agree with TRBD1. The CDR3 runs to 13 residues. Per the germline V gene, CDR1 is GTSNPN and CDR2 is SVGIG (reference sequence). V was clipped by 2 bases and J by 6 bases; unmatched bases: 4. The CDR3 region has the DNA TGTGCCTGGAGTCGGACAGGGGTAGATGGCTACACCTTC. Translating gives CAWSRTGVDGYTF.

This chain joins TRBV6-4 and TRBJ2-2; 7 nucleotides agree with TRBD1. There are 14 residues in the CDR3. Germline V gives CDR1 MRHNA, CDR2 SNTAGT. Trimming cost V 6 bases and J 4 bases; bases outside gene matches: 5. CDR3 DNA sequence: TGTGCCAGCAGGCAGGACAGGTCCACCGGGGAGCTGTTTTTT. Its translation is CASRQDRSTGELFF.